Listed here are 16 T cell receptor beta chains from one sample, sequenced in a study of blood T cell repertoires in COVID-19. Some clones are missing from TCRdb's copy, which holds only in-frame ones; the method was immunoSEQ multiplex PCR. The sample includes about 47,000 clones, approximately 85% of them seen just once. The sample consisted of peripheral blood. These receptors all stem from a woman aged 80 or over with COVID-19, enrolled during active disease.

In this sample, this clone turned up once. The CDR3 region has the DNA TGTGCCAGCAGCCAAGCGGGACTCCTGAACACCGGGGAGCTGTTTTTT. Translating it yields CASSQAGLLNTGELFF. This rearrangement joins TRBV3-1 (or the pseudogene TRBV3-2) to TRBJ2-2; maybe TRBD2 (6 bases). The CDR3 totals 16 residues. Germline V CDR1 and CDR2: LGHDT, YNNKEL (reference sequence). Trimming took 1 base from V and 1 from J, leaving 10 bases between them.

The V call is TRBV5-4, the J call TRBJ2-7, with 7 bases matching TRBD2. Germline V gene sequence: CDR1 SGHNT, CDR2 YYREEE (reference sequence). Trimming removed 3 bases from V and 2 bases from J; junction bases left unmatched: 8. CDR3 length: 15 amino acids. For the CDR3, the DNA is TGTGCCAGCAGCTCCTTTTCCCGGGGGGCCTACGAGCAGTACTTC. Protein product: CASSSFSRGAYEQYF. Complete variable domain (other parts from reference TRBV5-4 and TRBJ2-7): ETGVTQSPTHLIKTRGQQVTLRCSSQSGHNTVSWYQQALGQGPQFIFQYYREEENGRGNFPPRFSGLQFPNYSSELNVNALELDDSALYLCASSSFSRGAYEQYFGPGTRLTVT.

V usage is TRBV5-6 and J usage is TRBJ2-1; maybe TRBD2 (6 bases). Germline CDR1 SGHDT, CDR2 YYEEEE. The CDR3 runs 13 residues. Trimming pared 6 bases from V and 10 bases from J, leaving 17 bases between. The CDR3 region has the DNA TGTGCCAGCAAACGGGGGAGCCCCAGGGAGCAGTTCTTC. Its translation: CASKRGSPREQFF. Full variable domain (missing parts from reference TRBV5-6 and TRBJ2-1): DAGVTQSPTHLIKTRGQQVTLRCSPKSGHDTVSWYQQALGQGPQFIFQYYEEEERQRGNFPDRFSGHQFPNYSSELNVNALLLGDSALYLCASKRGSPREQFFGPGTRLTVL.

The chain uses TRBV24-1 and TRBJ1-5; 10 bases align to TRBD1. The ends lost 6 bases at V and 5 bases at J; junction bases unmatched: 6. The germline gives CDR1 KGHDR, CDR2 SFDVKD. The CDR3 totals 15 residues. DNA for the CDR3: TGTGCCACCAGTCGAGCCGGGACAGGGGATCAGCCCCAGCATTTT. It encodes CATSRAGTGDQPQHF.

V usage is TRBV7-3 and J usage is TRBJ2-2; 10 bases match TRBD2. The CDR3 consists of 15 residues. Germline V gene data show CDR1 as SGHTA and CDR2 as FQGTGA. The V and J ends lost 3 bases and 4 bases, in that order; junction bases with no gene match: 2. The CDR3 DNA sequence: TGTGCCAGCAGCTTGGCTAGCGGGAGCACCGGGGAGCTGTTTTTT. Amino acids: CASSLASGSTGELFF.

The chain links TRBV9 to TRBJ1-1, with 7 bases aligning to TRBD1. The CDR3 covers 15 residues. Germline CDR1 SGDLS, CDR2 YYNGEE. V shed 2 bases, J shed 4 bases, and the junction held 8 bases outside the gene matches. This chain's CDR3 is CASSVGDSWGTEAFF. CDR3 in DNA: TGTGCCAGCAGCGTGGGGGACAGCTGGGGCACTGAAGCTTTCTTT.

The rearrangement uses TRBV11-2 and TRBJ1-1, with TRBD1 matching over 7 bases. The CDR3 extends over 16 amino acids. V lost 2 bases and J lost 1; bases outside the gene matches: 7. Looked up from germline, CDR1 is SGHAT and CDR2 is FQNNGV. The CDR3 spells CASSLHRDSRNTEAFF. The CDR3 nucleotides read TGTGCCAGCAGCTTACACCGGGACAGCCGGAACACTGAAGCTTTCTTT.

This clone has only a few counts. This sequence joins TRBV7-3 and TRBJ2-3, with 9 nucleotides matching TRBD2. J gave up 3 bases and V 5 bases, and 9 bases lay outside the gene matches. The CDR3 sequence is 16 residues long. Per germline, CDR1 SGHTA and CDR2 FQGTGA. The CDR3 bases are TGTGCCAGCAGCCGGCTAAGACTAGCGGCTACAGATACGCAGTATTTT. Its protein is CASSRLRLAATDTQYF.

The chain employs TRBV6-6 and TRBJ2-7; 11 bases are shared with TRBD1. Germline trimming cut 10 bases from V and 4 bases from J; bases unmatched to any gene: 12. From germline, CDR1 is MNHNY and CDR2 SVGAGI (reference sequence). This CDR3 contains 15 residues. The CDR3 protein is CATQTRDRGRYEQYF. The CDR3 region has the DNA TGTGCCACCCAGACCCGGGACAGGGGGAGGTACGAGCAGTACTTC.

CDR3 protein: CASRDLASYNEQFF. CDR3 DNA: TGTGCCAGCAGGGACCTAGCGTCCTACAATGAGCAGTTCTTC. J is TRBJ2-1 and V is TRBV27; D possibly corresponds to TRBD2 (6 bases). Germline lookup yields CDR1 MNHEY and CDR2 SMNVEV (reference sequence). Trimming pared 6 bases from V and 1 base from J, leaving 10 bases between. This CDR3 comprises 14 residues.

This chain joins TRBV7-6 and TRBJ2-7, with 8 nucleotides matching TRBD2. The junction had 5 bases not matched to a gene; V was cut back by 8 bases and J by 2 bases. From germline, CDR1 is SGHVS and CDR2 FNYEAQ. The CDR3 totals 13 residues. The CDR3 nucleotides are TGTGCCAGCGGGACTAGTGGGGCCTACGAGCAGTACTTC. Protein sequence: CASGTSGAYEQYF.

This sequence joins TRBV25-1 and TRBJ2-2; the D gene is possibly TRBD1 (6 bases). Trimming left V 4 bases short and J 4 bases short, with 13 bases between. The CDR3 sequence is 15 residues long. Germline V gene lookup returns CDR1 MGHDK and CDR2 SYGVNS. Written as DNA, the CDR3 is TGTGCCAGCAGTGTATCGCAGGGGTTCACCGGGGAGCTGTTTTTT. Translated: CASSVSQGFTGELFF.

This clone was observed once. The chain has TRBV7-9 and TRBJ1-2, with 7 bases identical to TRBD1. Germline V gene sequence: CDR1 SEHNR, CDR2 FQNEAQ (reference sequence). The CDR3 sequence is 13 residues long. The J segment lost 2 bases and the V segment lost 5 bases, leaving 2 bases of the junction unmatched. This chain's CDR3 is CASSPTGNYGYTF. The CDR3, as DNA: TGTGCCAGCAGCCCGACAGGGAACTATGGCTACACCTTC.

This clone was seen only a few times. This chain connects TRBV7-3 to TRBJ2-1, with 8 bases lining up with TRBD2. CDR3 length: 15 residues. The V gene's germline CDR1 is SGHTA and CDR2 FQGTGA. V trimming: 5 bases; J trimming: 4 bases; junction bases outside the gene matches: 7. The CDR3 region has the DNA TGTGCCAGCAGCCCCGGGGGGGGCCAATACAATGAGCAGTTCTTC. Translating it yields CASSPGGGQYNEQFF. Based on the CDR3 plus reference TRBV7-3 and TRBJ2-1, the full variable domain is GAGVSQTPSNKVTEKGKYVELRCDPISGHTALYWYRQSLGQGPEFLIYFQGTGAADDSGLPNDRFFAVRPEGSVSTLKIQRTERGDSAVYLCASSPGGGQYNEQFFGPGTRLTVL.

This clone was seen a single time. CDR3 in amino acids: CASSPRTGGAPKNTF. CDR3 coding DNA: TGTGCCAGCAGTCCGCGGACAGGGGGCGCCCCAAAAAACACCTTC. The chain couples TRBV6-5 to TRBJ1-2, with TRBD1 matching over 11 bases. Losses at the gene ends were 5 bases for V and 12 bases for J; bases not matched to a gene: 14. The CDR3 totals 15 residues. The germline V gene has CDR1 MNHEY and CDR2 SVGAGI.

This chain uses TRBV19 with TRBJ1-6; D might be TRBD1 (5 bases). Germline V gene sequence: CDR1 LNHDA, CDR2 SQIVND (reference sequence). Between the trimmed V and J ends, which lost 2 bases and 10 bases, there was a span of 12 bases. The CDR3 length is 14 residues. CDR3: CASSITGEGSPLHF. DNA of the CDR3: TGTGCCAGTAGTATAACCGGGGAGGGGTCACCCCTCCACTTT.